These T cell receptor beta chains were read from a single sample in a study of cytomegalovirus exposure and HLA in healthy donors. Profiling relied on immunoSEQ multiplex PCR, and the TCRdb table lists in-frame clones only, not all of them. There are approximately 93,000 clones in the sample; more than 55% occur only once, and around 5.6% lies in the top ten. The sequenced material came from PBMCs. Receptors originate from a boy aged 5-17 years in good health and CMV-seropositive. CDR3s include the opening cysteine and the closing phenylalanine or tryptophan. Each record gives: D gene, V gene, clone size, J gene, CDR3 DNA, CDR3 protein. A D gene is named only where the DNA matches it firmly. For some rows the clone size is stated as once, few or many, or as a class when expanded; others skip it.

>.|TRBV9|few|TRBJ1-3
TGTGCCAGCAGCGTAGGGTCAGGGCTTGGAAACACCATATATTTT
CASSVGSGLGNTIYF
>TRBD2|TRBV6-5|.|TRBJ2-1
TGTGCCAGCAGTTACGGGCTAGCGGGGGGCCGTGAGCAGTTCTTC
CASSYGLAGGREQFF
>TRBD1|TRBV5-6|few|TRBJ1-3
TGTGCCAGCAGCTGGGGGACAGGGGTGGCGAGTGGAAACACCATATATTTT
CASSWGTGVASGNTIYF
>.|TRBV19|.|TRBJ2-6
TGTGCCAGTAGTGCGACAGGGGCCAACGTCCTGACTTTC
CASSATGANVLTF
>.|TRBV9|.|TRBJ1-5
TGTGCCAGCAGCGTCGGAGTTTCTAGCAATCAGCCCCAGCATTTT
CASSVGVSSNQPQHF
>.|TRBV7-6|medium-sized|TRBJ1-1
TGTGCCAGCAGCTTAGGGGAGGGACTAGAAGCTTTCTTT
CASSLGEGLEAFF
>TRBD1|TRBV5-6|.|TRBJ2-3
TGTGCCAGCAGCTTTACTCACAGGGGTGAGCAGTATTTT
CASSFTHRGEQYF
>TRBD1|TRBV5-4|.|TRBJ1-1
TGTGCCAGCAGGGAACAGGGGATGAACACTGAAGCTTTCTTT
CASREQGMNTEAFF
>.|TRBV18|.|TRBJ2-7
TGTGCCAGCTCACCACCGAACAGGGCGAGCCTTTACGAGCAGTACTTC
CASSPPNRASLYEQYF
>.|TRBV19|.|TRBJ1-4
TGTGCCAGTAGTACCGGACAGTCAACTAATGAAAAACTGTTTTTT
CASSTGQSTNEKLFF
>.|TRBV9|.|TRBJ1-4
TGTGCCAGCAGCGTAGCCAGGTCTCCTAATGAAAAACTGTTTTTT
CASSVARSPNEKLFF
>.|TRBV9|.|TRBJ2-7
TGTGCCAGCAGTCTAGGCGAATTACACGAGCAGTACTTC
CASSLGELHEQYF
>TRBD1|TRBV4-1|.|TRBJ1-5
TGCGCCAGCAGCCAAGGAAAGTGGGTCGGGACAGGGATTCAGCCCCAGCATTTT
CASSQGKWVGTGIQPQHF
>.|TRBV6-6|.|TRBJ1-1
TGTGCCAGCACCTCGACAGATATGAAATCCCTGAGGAAAGCTTTCTTT
CASTSTDMKSLRKAFF
>.|TRBV7-2|.|TRBJ2-2
TGTGCCAGCAGCTTAGCGGTGGGCCCCGGGGAGCTGTTTTTT
CASSLAVGPGELFF
>.|TRBV7-6|.|TRBJ1-1
TGTGCCAGCAGCCTCTTGAGTAGGAACACTGAAGCTTTCTTT
CASSLLSRNTEAFF
>TRBD1|TRBV18|.|TRBJ1-1
TGTGCCAGCTCACCCACAGGGGTAGGGATCATATATACTGAAGCTTTCTTT
CASSPTGVGIIYTEAFF
>.|TRBV2|.|TRBJ2-2
TGTGCCAGCAGTGAAGCGCGGGCCGGGGAGCTGTTTTTT
CASSEARAGELFF
>TRBD1|TRBV19|once|TRBJ2-7
TGTGCCAGTAGGGGGACAGGGCTCGACGAGCAGTACTTC
CASRGTGLDEQYF
>.|TRBV9|.|TRBJ1-2
TGTGCCAGCAGCGTCGACAGATTTGGCGGCTACACCTTC
CASSVDRFGGYTF
>TRBD2|TRBV5-1|.|TRBJ2-2
TGCGCCAGCAGCTTACCACTAGCGGGGATGAACACCGGGGAGCTGTTTTTT
CASSLPLAGMNTGELFF
>.|TRBV19|.|TRBJ1-3
TGTGCCAGTAGTGGGACATCTGGAAACACCATATATTTT
CASSGTSGNTIYF
>TRBD1|TRBV18|.|TRBJ2-7
TGTGCCAGCTCAGGCCGGGACAGGGGAGAGCAGTACTTC
CASSGRDRGEQYF
>.|TRBV5-1|few|TRBJ1-2
TGCGCCAGCAGAGTGACAGGAAACTATGGCTACACCTTC
CASRVTGNYGYTF
>.|TRBV29-1|.|TRBJ2-2
TGCAAGAAGGGGCAGAACACCGGGGAGCTGTTTTTT
CKKGQNTGELFF
>.|TRBV7-2|.|TRBJ2-2
TGTGCCAGCAGCCGATACACAGGGATCACCGGGGAGCTGTTTTTT
CASSRYTGITGELFF
>.|TRBV5-1|few|TRBJ2-1
TGCGCCAGCAGCTTGGAGGGGTCTGAGCAGTTCTTC
CASSLEGSEQFF
>.|TRBV19|few|TRBJ1-3
TGTGCCAGTAGTATTTACAGCAGCTCTGGAAACACCATATATTTT
CASSIYSSSGNTIYF
>TRBD2|TRBV25-1|once|TRBJ2-3
TGTGCCAGCAAGCCCCGAGGACTAGCGGGAATCACAGATACGCAGTATTTT
CASKPRGLAGITDTQYF
>.|TRBV5-1|few|TRBJ2-1
TGCGCCAGCAGCTTGGCCCCGGCGGTGAGAAATGAGCAGTTCTTC
CASSLAPAVRNEQFF
>.|TRBV19|few|TRBJ1-5
TGTGCCAGTAGACAACAGGGCCCCCAGAATTTT
CASRQQGPQNF
>TRBD1|TRBV6-1|.|TRBJ1-1
TGTGCCAGCAGTGAACCAGGGGGATTGAACACTGAAGCTTTCTTT
CASSEPGGLNTEAFF
>.|TRBV5-6|few|TRBJ1-1
TGTGCCAGCAGCTTGGCAGGGATGAACACTGAAGCTTTCTTT
CASSLAGMNTEAFF
>.|TRBV9|.|TRBJ2-7
TGTGCCAGCAGCGTAGGACTGACCAAAAGGGAGCAGTACTTC
CASSVGLTKREQYF
>.|TRBV5-6|.|TRBJ2-5
TGTGCCAGCAGCTTAGTCGGAAAGGGGTACGAGACCCAGTACTTC
CASSLVGKGYETQYF
>.|TRBV30|.|TRBJ1-3
TGTGCCTGGAGTGTAAGGAGAGCAGGGGCTGGAAACACCATATATTTT
CAWSVRRAGAGNTIYF
>.|TRBV6-5|.|TRBJ2-7
TGTGCCAGCAGTTCCCCCCTCCAGTCAATTTACGAGCAGTACTTC
CASSSPLQSIYEQYF
>.|TRBV5-1|.|TRBJ2-3
TGCGCCAGCAGAATGGGACTGCCAGTCACAGATACGCAGTATTTT
CASRMGLPVTDTQYF
>.|TRBV4-2|.|TRBJ2-5
TGTGCCAGCAGCCAAGCCAGATCATCCCGAGAGACCCAGTACTTC
CASSQARSSRETQYF
>TRBD1|TRBV19|once|TRBJ1-5
TGTGCCACCTTCGGGACAGGGGGTGGGAGCAATCAGCCCCAGCATTTT
CATFGTGGGSNQPQHF
>.|TRBV30|.|TRBJ2-5
TGTGCCTGGAGTGGGACACAAGAGACCCAGTACTTC
CAWSGTQETQYF
>TRBD1|TRBV5-1|once|TRBJ1-5
TGCGCCAGCAGCTCAATCGGGACAGGGGATCAGCCCCAGCATTTT
CASSSIGTGDQPQHF
>TRBD1|TRBV19|.|TRBJ1-5
TGTGCCAGTAGTTTGACAGGGGGAAATCAGCCCCAGCATTTT
CASSLTGGNQPQHF
>TRBD1|TRBV4-3|.|TRBJ2-5
TGCGCCAGCAGCCAAGTGGGACAGTCGAAGACCCAGTACTTC
CASSQVGQSKTQYF
>TRBD1|TRBV30|.|TRBJ1-2
TGTGCCTGGAGGTGGGGAGAGGGGGCGTATGGCTACACCTTC
CAWRWGEGAYGYTF
>.|TRBV19|.|TRBJ1-1
TGTGCCAGTATTAGCGGGGGGACTGAAGCTTTCTTT
CASISGGTEAFF
>.|TRBV29-1|once|TRBJ2-1
TGCAGCGGGGAGGGGGTTGTGGAGCAGTTCTTC
CSGEGVVEQFF
>TRBD2|TRBV7-9|.|TRBJ2-7
TGTGCCAGCAGCTACGGGGGGGCGGTTGGCATCTTGGACTTC
CASSYGGAVGILDF
>.|TRBV5-6|.|TRBJ2-7
TGTGCCAGCAGCTTTTTGGGCGTGGGGCCTTCCAGAGCCGAGCAGTACTTC
CASSFLGVGPSRAEQYF
>TRBD2|TRBV28|few|TRBJ2-7
TGTGCCAGCAGACCTAGCGGGAGTCCGTACGAGCAGTACTTC
CASRPSGSPYEQYF
>.|TRBV21-1|.|TRBJ2-7
TGTGCCAGCAGCATGGACAGAAGCTCCTACGAGCAGTACTTC
CASSMDRSSYEQYF
>.|TRBV7-6|.|TRBJ2-3
TGTGCCAGCAGCTCCGGCGGCGGCACCACAGATACGCAGTATTTT
CASSSGGGTTDTQYF
>.|TRBV5-1|.|TRBJ1-5
TGCGCCAGCAGCCCCCAAGGGGCTAATCAGCCCCAGAATTTT
CASSPQGANQPQNF
>.|TRBV4-3|few|TRBJ2-3
TGCGCCAGCAGCCAGGCACCCCTGGGAGCAGATACGCAGTATTTT
CASSQAPLGADTQYF
>.|TRBV19|.|TRBJ1-1
TGTGCCAGTAGTATATCGACAGGCCTCATGAACACTGAAGCTTTCTTT
CASSISTGLMNTEAFF
>TRBD2|TRBV25-1|.|TRBJ2-7
TGTGCCAGCAGTGGAGGACTAGCGAGCTCCTACGAGCAGTACTTC
CASSGGLASSYEQYF
>.|TRBV6-1|.|TRBJ1-5
TGTGCCAGCAGTGAAATGACAGGCAATCAGCCCCAGCATTTT
CASSEMTGNQPQHF
>TRBD1|TRBV30|once|TRBJ1-1
TGTGCCTGGAGATTTCCCTGGGGACAGGGGGAGAGCGAAGCTTTCTTT
CAWRFPWGQGESEAFF
>TRBD1|TRBV29-1|.|TRBJ1-3
TGCAGCGTTCAATTAACAGGGGCCAACTCTGGAAACACCATATATTTT
CSVQLTGANSGNTIYF